One and the same sample provided the 26 T cell receptor beta chains below, sequenced in a study of beta chain features in type 1 diabetes. The whole isolated RNA underwent reverse transcription, so sequencing captured expressed TCRB transcripts. Clones were sequenced by immunoSEQ multiplex PCR, and TCRdb holds only the in-frame ones, with some missing. This table has 900,000 or so clones, roughly a sixth appearing once. The sequenced sample consisted of naive CD4+ T cells from blood. The receptors were gathered from a woman younger than 30 in good health.

This clone has only a few counts. The V gene is TRBV4-3, the J gene TRBJ2-2; TRBD2 might be the D (5 bases). Trimming removed 5 bases from V and 1 base from J, with 11 bases in between. The germline V gene encodes CDR1 LGHNA and CDR2 YSLEER. This CDR3 contains 15 residues. The CDR3 reads CASSTRRMNTGELFF. The CDR3 DNA sequence: TGCGCCAGCAGCACGAGGAGGATGAACACCGGGGAGCTGTTTTTT.

The chain has TRBV18 and TRBJ2-1; a possible D gene is TRBD1 (6 bases). CDR1 KGHSH and CDR2 LQKENI come from the germline V gene. The CDR3 is made up of 14 amino acids. The germline V and J ends were trimmed by 2 bases and 4 bases, with 9 bases remaining between them. The CDR3 nucleotides are TGTGCCAGCTCACCAACGGGACAATACAATGAGCAGTTCTTC. Its protein is CASSPTGQYNEQFF.

The chain uses TRBV7-2 and TRBJ2-5; 9 bases are shared with TRBD1. The CDR3 sequence is 15 residues long. The V and J ends lost 9 bases and 5 bases, in that order; junction bases with no gene match: 13. The germline CDR1 and CDR2 sequences are SGHTA and FQGNSA. In DNA form, the CDR3 reads TGTGCCAGTGTTCCCGGACAGGGGCTGAGGGAGACCCAGTACTTC. Amino acid sequence: CASVPGQGLRETQYF.

The rearrangement links TRBV19 to TRBJ2-5, with D unclear. Trimming removed 7 bases from V and 5 bases from J, with 20 bases in between. The CDR3 consists of 15 residues. Germline CDR1 is LNHDA and CDR2 is SQIVND (reference sequence). CDR3 residues: CASTRRTPVRETQYF. The CDR3 nucleotides read TGTGCCAGTACCCGTCGGACCCCCGTTAGGGAGACCCAGTACTTC. The variable domain in full, with the rest retrieved from reference TRBV19 and TRBJ2-5, is DGGITQSPKYLFRKEGQNVTLSCEQNLNHDAMYWYRQDPGQGLRLIYYSQIVNDFQKGDIAEGYSVSREKKESFPLTVTSAQKNPTAFYLCASTRRTPVRETQYFGPGTRLLVL.

V usage is TRBV18 and J usage is TRBJ2-3; 12 bases map to TRBD2. The germline CDR1 and CDR2 sequences are KGHSH and LQKENI. The CDR3 runs 18 residues. V gave up 5 bases and J gave up 2 bases; unmatched junction bases: 11. The DNA for the CDR3 is TGTGCCAGCTCAAAATACCCGGGACTAGCGGGCCTCACAGATACGCAGTATTTT. Its protein is CASSKYPGLAGLTDTQYF.

V gene TRBV7-9 combines with J gene TRBJ2-1; possibly TRBD2 for D (6 bases). Between the trimmed V and J ends, which lost 3 bases and 9 bases, there was a span of 15 bases. CDR3 length: 14 amino acids. The germline V gene has CDR1 SEHNR and CDR2 FQNEAQ (reference sequence). This chain's CDR3 is CASSFETRASEQFF. Written as DNA, the CDR3 is TGTGCCAGCAGCTTTGAGACTAGAGCGAGTGAGCAGTTCTTC.

V usage is TRBV5-1 and J usage is TRBJ2-5, with TRBD1 identical over 7 bases. The CDR3 is 14 amino acids. V shed 4 bases and J 0 bases; nucleotides not matched to a gene: 3. Per the germline V gene, CDR1 is SGHRS and CDR2 is YFSETQ. In DNA form, the CDR3 reads TGCGCCAGCAGCGCACAGGGGTACCAAGAGACCCAGTACTTC. The encoded protein is CASSAQGYQETQYF.

This clone was seen a handful of times. V gene TRBV5-1 combines with J gene TRBJ1-1; 7 bases are a match to TRBD1. V was clipped by 5 bases and J by 5 bases; unmatched bases: 12. Germline values: CDR1 SGHRS, CDR2 YFSETQ. The length of the CDR3 is 15 residues. CDR3 sequence: CASRSTGEAKTEAFF. The CDR3 bases are TGCGCCAGCAGGTCAACAGGGGAAGCGAAGACTGAAGCTTTCTTT. Full variable domain (missing parts from reference TRBV5-1 and TRBJ1-1): KAGVTQTPRYLIKTRGQQVTLSCSPISGHRSVSWYQQTPGQGLQFLFEYFSETQRNKGNFPGRFSGRQFSNSRSEMNVSTLELGDSALYLCASRSTGEAKTEAFFGQGTRLTVV.

The chain combines TRBV7-2 with TRBJ1-4; TRBD1 might be the D (5 bases). V was shortened by 3 bases and J by 8 bases, with 13 bases between the two germline ends. Per the germline V gene, CDR1 is SGHTA and CDR2 is FQGNSA. This CDR3 is built from 14 residues. DNA for the CDR3: TGTGCCAGCAGCTTGCAGGGAGGGTTGGAAAAACTGTTTTTT. The encoded protein is CASSLQGGLEKLFF.

The V and J genes are TRBV6-5 and TRBJ2-7; D not resolved. This CDR3 contains 14 residues. V dropped 6 bases and J dropped 2 bases, with 14 bases sitting between them. Germline V CDR1 and CDR2: MNHEY, SVGAGI. CDR3 loop: CASRTPGRAYEQYF. The CDR3 region has the DNA TGTGCCAGCAGGACGCCAGGCCGAGCCTACGAGCAGTACTTC.

The chain recombines TRBV6-1 with TRBJ1-1; D is unclear. Trimming stripped 5 bases from V and 5 bases from J, with 9 bases between. From germline, CDR1 is MNHNS and CDR2 SASEGT. CDR3 length equals 12 residues. In DNA form, the CDR3 reads TGTGCCAGCAGTATACAGTGGACTGAAGCTTTCTTT. Translation: CASSIQWTEAFF.

This clone was counted a few times. The gene calls are TRBV19 and TRBJ2-1; D uncertain. Trimming pared 3 bases from V and 3 bases from J, leaving 27 bases between. The CDR3 spans 20 residues. The V gene's germline CDR1 is LNHDA and CDR2 SQIVND (reference sequence). The CDR3 spells CASSMGPLRTAQVDYNEQFF. Written as DNA, the CDR3 is TGTGCCAGTAGTATGGGCCCCCTTAGGACGGCCCAAGTTGACTACAATGAGCAGTTCTTC.

The chain carries TRBV14 and TRBJ2-2, with no clear D. CDR1 is SGHDN, CDR2 FVKESK, per germline. The CDR3 has 17 residues. V was pared by 1 base and J by 3 bases, with 15 bases between. CDR3 in amino acids: CASSQALGRGYTGELFF. CDR3 in DNA: TGTGCCAGCAGCCAAGCACTGGGCAGAGGCTACACCGGGGAGCTGTTTTTT.

The chain has TRBV11-2 and TRBJ2-5, with unresolved D. Trimming took 5 bases from V and 1 from J, leaving 11 bases between them. The V gene's germline CDR1 is SGHAT and CDR2 FQNNGV. The CDR3 loop spans 14 amino acids. The DNA of the CDR3 is TGTGCCAGCAGCCCCCGTGAGCCCCAAGAGACCCAGTACTTC. It yields the protein CASSPREPQETQYF.

The chain combines TRBV2 with TRBJ2-1; D is unresolved. Trimming removed 7 bases at V and 2 bases at J, with 9 bases between. CDR1 is SNHLY, CDR2 FYNNEI, per germline. CDR3 length: 13 residues. CDR3 bases: TGTGCCAGCACTCGAGGCCCCTACAATGAGCAGTTCTTC. Amino acid sequence: CASTRGPYNEQFF.

The J gene is TRBJ2-2, the V gene TRBV2; D is uncertain. The V and J ends lost 6 bases and 6 bases respectively, with 14 bases between them. This CDR3 contains 14 residues. CDR1 is SNHLY, CDR2 FYNNEI, per germline. The CDR3 is CASSRLESPGELFF. DNA for the CDR3: TGTGCCAGCAGCCGGCTAGAATCTCCCGGGGAGCTGTTTTTT.

This clone was picked up a small number of times. The rearrangement links TRBV7-2 to TRBJ1-1; D gene ambiguous. Trimming left V 2 bases short and J 3 bases short, with 10 bases between. CDR3 length: 14 residues. Per the germline V gene, CDR1 is SGHTA and CDR2 is FQGNSA. CDR3 protein: CASSLLGAYTEAFF. The DNA for the CDR3 is TGTGCCAGCAGCTTATTGGGTGCGTACACTGAAGCTTTCTTT.

A few counts support this clone. V gene TRBV4-1 combines with J gene TRBJ2-2; 8 bases match TRBD2. Germline V CDR1 and CDR2: MGHRA, YSYEKL. Losses at the gene ends were 1 base for V and 6 bases for J; bases not matched to a gene: 13. CDR3 size: 18 residues. CDR3 nucleotide sequence: TGCGCCAGCAGCCAAGCGGGAGCGGGAGCAATCATCGCCGGGGAGCTGTTTTTT. Translation: CASSQAGAGAIIAGELFF.

The chain joins TRBV10-3 to TRBJ2-2, with D maybe TRBD1 (5 bases). Looked up from germline, CDR1 is ENHRY and CDR2 is SYGVKD. This CDR3 is 12 amino acids long. Trimming shortened V by 6 bases and J by 4 bases, and 6 bases separated the two germline ends. DNA for the CDR3: TGTGCCATCAGCGACAGCACCGGGGAGCTGTTTTTT. Its translation: CAISDSTGELFF.

The chain combines TRBV28 with TRBJ2-3; 8 bases map to TRBD1. The CDR3 has 14 residues. Germline CDR1 is MDHEN and CDR2 is SYDVKM. V lost 4 bases and J lost 3; bases outside the gene matches: 3. In DNA form, the CDR3 reads TGTGCCAGCAGTTGGAGGACAGGGACAGATACGCAGTATTTT. Protein sequence: CASSWRTGTDTQYF.

This clone was observed a handful of times. This rearrangement joins TRBV28 to TRBJ1-5; a possible D gene is TRBD1 (5 bases). Germline CDR1 MDHEN, CDR2 SYDVKM. Trimming removed 6 bases from V and 3 bases from J, with 12 bases in between. The CDR3 runs to 14 residues. CDR3: CASRPGAHNQPQHF. CDR3 bases: TGTGCCAGCAGACCCGGGGCCCACAATCAGCCCCAGCATTTT.

The J gene is TRBJ2-3, the V gene TRBV4-3; 14 bases are a match to TRBD2. CDR1 and CDR2 from the germline V gene are LGHNA and YSLEER. J gave up 6 bases and V 2 bases, and 4 bases lay outside the gene matches. This CDR3 has 16 amino acids. In DNA, the CDR3 is TGCGCCAGCAGCCAACAGACTAGCGGGAGGGGGGATACGCAGTATTTT. Its protein is CASSQQTSGRGDTQYF.

The genes are TRBV15 and TRBJ2-1; 10 bases align to TRBD2. V lost 0 bases to trimming and J lost 8 bases; unmatched junction nucleotides: 7. Germline V gene lookup returns CDR1 LNHNV and CDR2 YYDKDF (reference sequence). The CDR3 consists of 16 residues. This CDR3 is CATSRDMLAGVDEQFF. Written as DNA, the CDR3 is TGTGCCACCAGCAGAGATATGCTAGCGGGAGTGGATGAGCAGTTCTTC.

This chain links TRBV20-1 with TRBJ1-2; the match to TRBD1 covers 10 bases. The CDR3 length is 10 residues. Looked up from germline, CDR1 is DFQATT and CDR2 is SNEGSKA (reference sequence). As DNA, the CDR3 is TGCAGGGGGACAGGGGATGGCTACACCTTC. It encodes CRGTGDGYTF.

The rearrangement links TRBV29-1 to TRBJ2-3; 11 positions match TRBD1. CDR1 is SQVTM and CDR2 is ANQGSEA in the germline V gene. This CDR3 spans 13 amino acids. CDR3 residues: CGPGQGVPDTQYF. The CDR3 bases are TGCGGTCCGGGACAGGGGGTTCCAGATACGCAGTATTTT.

The rearrangement uses TRBV28 and TRBJ2-7; 10 nucleotides line up with TRBD2. J was trimmed by 6 bases and V by 8 bases; bases with no gene match: 7. The CDR3 is made up of 13 amino acids. CDR1 MDHEN and CDR2 SYDVKM come from the germline V gene. DNA of the CDR3: TGTGCCAGCCGCCTAGCGGGAGAGCGCGAGCAGTACTTC. Translation: CASRLAGEREQYF.